These 21 T cell receptor beta chains share one sample of origin, sequenced in a study of blood T cell repertoires in COVID-19. Sequencing was performed with immunoSEQ multiplex PCR; in TCRdb, only in-frame clones are kept and a portion is missing. The sample lists around 370,000 clones, 90% occurring once. The sample consisted of peripheral blood. The source of these receptors is a man aged 18 to 30 with active or convalescent COVID-19.

The chain employs TRBV4-1 and TRBJ2-7, with D possibly matching TRBD2 (6 bases). V dropped 4 bases and J dropped 6 bases, with 16 bases sitting between them. Germline V gene data show CDR1 as MGHRA and CDR2 as YSYEKL. This CDR3 comprises 14 residues. CDR3 DNA: TGCGCCAGCAGCCCGCCTCTGACTAGTTCCGAGCAGTACTTC. Amino acid sequence: CASSPPLTSSEQYF.

This chain uses TRBV6-6 with TRBJ2-5; the match to TRBD2 covers 9 bases. Per germline, CDR1 MNHNY and CDR2 SVGAGI (reference sequence). V shed 6 bases and J 3 bases; nucleotides not matched to a gene: 5. The CDR3 covers 14 residues. In DNA, the CDR3 is TGTGCCAGCAGGGCGGGAGGGCCTGAAGAGACCCAGTACTTC. It specifies CASRAGGPEETQYF.

The chain joins TRBV3-1 (or the pseudogene TRBV3-2) to TRBJ2-2; D unclear. This CDR3 spans 17 amino acids. Germline CDR1 reads LGHDT; CDR2 reads YNNKEL (reference sequence). V was cut by 1 base and J by 0 bases, with 12 bases left in between. The CDR3 spells CASSQVVARSNTGELFF. CDR3 nucleotide sequence: TGTGCCAGCAGCCAAGTTGTCGCCAGGTCGAACACCGGGGAGCTGTTTTTT.

The chain couples TRBV24-1 to TRBJ1-1; 9 bases are shared with TRBD1. Looked up from germline, CDR1 is KGHDR and CDR2 is SFDVKD. The CDR3 has 14 amino acids. After removal of 7 bases from V and 0 bases from J, the junction contained 2 bases not matched to a gene. For the CDR3, the DNA is TGTGCCACCAGGGACAGGGGAATGAACACTGAAGCTTTCTTT. Its protein product is CATRDRGMNTEAFF.

J is TRBJ2-5 and V is TRBV19; 9 bases align to TRBD1. Germline V lookup: CDR1 LNHDA, CDR2 SQIVND (reference sequence). This CDR3 is built from 18 residues. The V segment lost 5 bases and the J segment 5 bases; nucleotides outside the gene matches: 18. CDR3 coding DNA: TGTGCCAGTAGTTTAACCGTGCGCGGGACAGGGTCTCTGGAGACCCAGTACTTC. This translates into CASSLTVRGTGSLETQYF.

The CDR3, as DNA: TGCGCCAGCAGCCATCGATTTGAGCCGGCAACTAATGAAAAACTGTTTTTT. It codes for CASSHRFEPATNEKLFF. The rearrangement links TRBV4-3 to TRBJ1-4; D ambiguous. V lost 3 bases, J lost 0 bases, and 14 bases lay in between. This CDR3 has 17 amino acids. Per the germline V gene, CDR1 is LGHNA and CDR2 is YSLEER.

The chain is built from TRBV9 and TRBJ1-6, with D uncertain. Germline V CDR1 and CDR2: SGDLS, YYNGEE. The CDR3 totals 13 residues. Trimming removed 0 bases at V and 8 bases at J, with 6 bases between. CDR3 protein: CASSVERDSPLHF. Here the CDR3 DNA reads TGTGCCAGCAGCGTAGAGAGGGATTCACCCCTCCACTTT.

The gene calls are TRBV9 and TRBJ1-6, with TRBD1 matching over 7 bases. Germline V gene data show CDR1 as SGDLS and CDR2 as YYNGEE. The CDR3 is made up of 15 amino acids. The V gene end was trimmed by 3 bases and the J gene end by 9 bases; junction bases not matched to a gene: 9. This CDR3 reads CASSAPTGITSPLHF. The CDR3 region has the DNA TGTGCCAGCAGCGCCCCGACAGGGATCACTTCACCCCTCCACTTT.

The CDR3 DNA reads as TGCGCCAGCAGCCAAATACCAGGACTAGCGGAGCCCTACGAGCAGTACTTC. This sequence encodes CASSQIPGLAEPYEQYF. The chain is built from TRBV4-3 and TRBJ2-7; 10 nucleotides agree with TRBD2. This CDR3 spans 17 amino acids. The J segment lost 2 bases and the V segment lost 2 bases, leaving 9 bases of the junction unmatched. In germline, CDR1 is LGHNA, CDR2 YSLEER.

The V gene is TRBV5-5, the J gene TRBJ1-5; D gene unclear. This CDR3 region has 15 residues. V lost 0 bases, J lost 4 bases, and 11 bases lay in between. Looked up from germline, CDR1 is SGHKS and CDR2 is YYEKEE (reference sequence). The CDR3 bases are TGTGCCAGCAGCTTGGACGGAGGTGGGAATCAGCCCCAGCATTTT. Its protein is CASSLDGGGNQPQHF.

This clone was observed a single time. The J gene is TRBJ2-7, the V gene TRBV5-1; 8 nucleotides match TRBD1. This CDR3 comprises 14 residues. Germline-derived CDR1 and CDR2 are SGHRS and YFSETQ. Trimming took 5 bases from V and 4 from J; bases not matched to a gene: 8. The CDR3 region has the DNA TGCGCCAGCAGAGAACAGGGGGGCGCGTACGAGCAGTACTTC. Its protein is CASREQGGAYEQYF.

This clone appeared a few times. The chain combines TRBV3-1 (or the pseudogene TRBV3-2) with TRBJ1-4, with 7 bases aligning to TRBD1. The CDR3 has 15 residues. With V trimmed by 8 bases and J by 8 bases, 14 bases remained unmatched. Germline V gives CDR1 LGHDT, CDR2 YNNKEL (reference sequence). CDR3 region: CASRPWTGGDEKLFF. In DNA form, the CDR3 reads TGTGCCAGCCGACCTTGGACAGGAGGAGACGAAAAACTGTTTTTT.

The genes are TRBV7-8 and TRBJ2-3; no reliable D call. The CDR3 totals 16 residues. Germline assignment: CDR1 SGHVS and CDR2 FQNEAQ. V was shortened by 1 base and J by 0 bases, with 11 bases between the two germline ends. Written as DNA, the CDR3 is TGTGCCAGCAGCTTAGGGGTAGACACTAGCACAGATACGCAGTATTTT. It translates to CASSLGVDTSTDTQYF. Variable domain in full (rest from reference TRBV7-8 and TRBJ2-3): GAGVSQSPRYKVAKRGQDVALRCDPISGHVSLFWYQQALGQGPEFLTYFQNEAQLDKSGLPSDRFFAERPEGSVSTLKIQRTQQEDSAVYLCASSLGVDTSTDTQYFGPGTRLTVL.

The CDR3 sequence: CASSMTGGLQPQHF. CDR3 nucleotide sequence: TGTGCCAGTAGTATGACCGGGGGGCTCCAGCCCCAGCATTTT. V and J are TRBV19 and TRBJ1-5; a weak D match, TRBD1 (6 bases). The CDR3 runs 14 residues. V lost 3 bases and J 7 bases, leaving 13 bases between the germline ends. CDR1 and CDR2 from the germline V gene are LNHDA and SQIVND (reference sequence).

This clone has only a few counts. V gene TRBV19 combines with J gene TRBJ1-3; 8 bases agree with TRBD1. Trimming took 8 bases from V and 0 from J; bases not matched to a gene: 18. The germline V gene encodes CDR1 LNHDA and CDR2 SQIVND (reference sequence). This CDR3 has 19 amino acids. The CDR3 here is CASESLGRRTGNSGNTIYF. In DNA form, the CDR3 reads TGTGCCAGTGAATCCTTGGGGCGACGGACAGGGAACTCTGGAAACACCATATATTTT. Full variable domain (rest looked up from reference TRBV19 and TRBJ1-3): DGGITQSPKYLFRKEGQNVTLSCEQNLNHDAMYWYRQDPGQGLRLIYYSQIVNDFQKGDIAEGYSVSREKKESFPLTVTSAQKNPTAFYLCASESLGRRTGNSGNTIYFGEGSWLTVV.

The rearrangement joins TRBV25-1 to TRBJ2-7; perhaps TRBD1 as D (5 bases). V lost 5 bases and J 6 bases, leaving 11 bases between the germline ends. The germline CDR1 and CDR2 sequences are MGHDK and SYGVNS. The CDR3 runs 12 residues. CDR3 protein: CASSFRAAEQYF. CDR3 nucleotide sequence: TGTGCCAGCAGTTTCAGGGCGGCCGAGCAGTACTTC.

Only one count was recorded for this clone. The rearrangement links TRBV7-3 to TRBJ2-1; 11 bases are a match to TRBD1. This CDR3 has 18 amino acids. Germline values: CDR1 SGHTA, CDR2 FQGTGA. V shed 5 bases and J 1 base; nucleotides not matched to a gene: 10. This CDR3 reads CASSHELGDRGSYNEQFF. The CDR3 DNA is TGTGCCAGCAGCCATGAGCTTGGGGACAGGGGGTCCTACAATGAGCAGTTCTTC.

The V and J genes are TRBV9 and TRBJ2-3; 7 nucleotides agree with TRBD2. The CDR3 runs 15 residues. The V gene's germline CDR1 is SGDLS and CDR2 YYNGEE. The junction had 3 bases not matched to a gene; V was cut back by 2 bases and J by 0 bases. The CDR3 is CASSVFSGSTDTQYF. The CDR3 DNA is TGTGCCAGCAGCGTCTTTAGCGGGAGCACAGATACGCAGTATTTT. Based on the CDR3 plus reference TRBV9 and TRBJ2-3, the full variable domain is DSGVTQTPKHLITATGQRVTLRCSPRSGDLSVYWYQQSLDQGLQFLIQYYNGEERAKGNILERFSAQQFPDLHSELNLSSLELGDSALYFCASSVFSGSTDTQYFGPGTRLTVL.

This chain joins TRBV9 and TRBJ2-3; weak D call: TRBD2 (7 bases). Looked up from germline, CDR1 is SGDLS and CDR2 is YYNGEE. This CDR3 comprises 15 residues. The V end lost 1 base, the J end lost 3 bases, and 12 bases lay between the germline ends. CDR3 sequence (DNA): TGTGCCAGCAGCGTATTTGAGGGGGGGACAGATACGCAGTATTTT. It is translated as CASSVFEGGTDTQYF. Full variable domain (rest looked up from reference TRBV9 and TRBJ2-3): DSGVTQTPKHLITATGQRVTLRCSPRSGDLSVYWYQQSLDQGLQFLIQYYNGEERAKGNILERFSAQQFPDLHSELNLSSLELGDSALYFCASSVFEGGTDTQYFGPGTRLTVL.

This chain uses TRBV5-1 with TRBJ2-7; maybe TRBD2 (5 bases). V was shortened by 5 bases and J by 3 bases, with 15 bases between the two germline ends. From germline, CDR1 is SGHRS and CDR2 YFSETQ. This CDR3 region has 14 residues. The CDR3 here is CASSYGERGYEQYF. The CDR3 DNA reads as TGCGCCAGCAGTTACGGGGAACGCGGCTACGAGCAGTACTTC. Full variable domain (remainder filled in from reference TRBV5-1 and TRBJ2-7): KAGVTQTPRYLIKTRGQQVTLSCSPISGHRSVSWYQQTPGQGLQFLFEYFSETQRNKGNFPGRFSGRQFSNSRSEMNVSTLELGDSALYLCASSYGERGYEQYFGPGTRLTVT.

This chain uses TRBV19 with TRBJ2-2, with D perhaps TRBD1 (5 bases). Germline CDR1 is LNHDA and CDR2 is SQIVND (reference sequence). This CDR3 has 14 residues. Trimming took off 6 bases at V and 3 bases at J, with 11 bases between the two ends. The CDR3 sequence: CASSQHRYTGELFF. CDR3 sequence (DNA): TGTGCCAGTAGCCAACACAGGTACACCGGGGAGCTGTTTTTT.